These T cell receptor beta chains were read from a single sample in a study of PD-L1 blockade in urothelial cancer. The method was immunoSEQ multiplex PCR; TCRdb's version includes in-frame clones alone and lacks a portion of them. The profile shows 40,000 to 55,000 clones, approximately 90% of them singletons. The sequences come from PBMCs, collected around atezolizumab (anti-PD-L1) treatment. The receptors here all came from a man aged 60-69 years with urothelial cancer. Each CDR3 is given with its conserved first and last residue. D genes are given only for firm matches. The listing skips clone size in some rows; elsewhere it reads once, few, many or a size class.

>14|NA|TRBJ1-5|NA|TRBV6-5
CASSYRGGNQPQHF
TGTGCCAGCAGTTACAGGGGAGGAAATCAGCCCCAGCATTTT
>14|NA|TRBJ2-2|NA|TRBV5-4
CASSLVGGSGELFF
TGTGCCAGCAGCTTGGTGGGGGGATCCGGGGAGCTGTTTTTT
>11|TRBD2|TRBJ2-7|NA|TRBV29-1
CSAGLAQEQYF
TGCAGCGCCGGACTAGCGCAAGAGCAGTACTTC
>17|NA|TRBJ2-3|NA|TRBV4-1
CASSPTFPGGVRDTQYF
TGCGCCAGCAGCCCTACATTCCCAGGAGGCGTAAGAGATACGCAGTATTTT
>13|TRBD1|TRBJ2-7|NA|TRBV2
CASSREVRGKQYF
TGTGCCAGCAGTCGTGAGGTCAGGGGGAAGCAGTACTTC
>13|NA|TRBJ1-5|NA|TRBV19
CASSTGGNQPQHF
TGTGCCAGTAGTACCGGGGGGAATCAGCCCCAGCATTTT
>16|TRBD1|TRBJ2-1|NA|TRBV7-6
CASSLAGDRGVNEQFF
TGTGCCAGCAGCTTAGCGGGGGACAGGGGGGTCAATGAGCAGTTCTTC
>12|TRBD1|TRBJ1-2|NA|TRBV6-5
CASSLGQAGYTF
TGTGCCAGCAGCCTCGGACAGGCTGGCTACACCTTC
>16|NA|TRBJ2-3|NA|TRBV15
CATSRDLTVSTDTQYF
TGTGCCACCAGCAGAGATCTGACAGTGAGCACAGATACGCAGTATTTT
>13|NA|TRBJ2-1|NA|TRBV19
CASRASAYNEQFF
TGTGCCAGTAGGGCTAGCGCGTACAATGAGCAGTTCTTC
>12|NA|TRBJ1-1|NA|TRBV23-1
CASCQGGGKAFF
TGCGCCAGCTGCCAGGGAGGAGGTAAGGCTTTCTTT
>15|NA|TRBJ1-1|NA|TRBV28
CASRGATGLNTEAFF
TGTGCCAGCAGGGGGGCAACGGGGCTGAACACTGAAGCTTTCTTT
>14|NA|TRBJ2-2|NA|TRBV5-6
CASSLAGNTGELFF
TGTGCCAGCAGCTTGGCCGGGAACACCGGGGAGCTGTTTTTT
>13|NA|TRBJ2-5|NA|TRBV5-1
CASSLEREETQYF
TGCGCCAGCAGCTTGGAGAGGGAAGAGACCCAGTACTTC
>13|NA|TRBJ1-1|NA|TRBV11-2
CASSLNLGASSFF
TGTGCCAGCAGCTTAAATTTAGGAGCATCCAGCTTCTTT
>15|NA|TRBJ1-4|NA|TRBV5-4
CASSLDARGGEKLFF
TGTGCCAGCAGCTTGGATGCCAGGGGTGGTGAAAAACTGTTTTTT
>16|NA|TRBJ1-4|NA|TRBV18
CASSPPLDRSYGKLFF
TGTGCCAGCTCACCACCGTTGGACAGAAGCTACGGAAAACTGTTTTTT
>17|TRBD1|TRBJ2-7|NA|TRBV10-2
CASSESSRDRGLYEQYF
TGCGCCAGCAGTGAGTCGTCCAGGGACAGGGGGCTCTACGAGCAGTACTTC
>16|NA|TRBJ2-3|once|TRBV14
CASSQDLAGWSDTQYF
TGTGCCAGCAGCCAAGATCTGGCGGGGTGGTCAGATACGCAGTATTTT
>13|NA|TRBJ2-1|once|TRBV2
CASSEERANEQFF
TGTGCCAGCAGTGAAGAGAGAGCGAATGAGCAGTTCTTC
>11|NA|TRBJ2-5|once|TRBV28
CASSLEETQYF
TGTGCCAGCAGTTTAGAGGAGACCCAGTACTTC
>15|TRBD2|TRBJ2-2|NA|TRBV28
CASSRTSGNTGELFF
TGTGCCAGCAGCCGGACTAGCGGAAACACCGGGGAGCTGTTTTTT
>18|TRBD2|TRBJ2-5|NA|TRBV5-8
CASSSGTSGGFGGETQYF
TGTGCCAGCAGCTCCGGGACTAGCGGGGGGTTCGGCGGAGAGACCCAGTACTTC
>17|TRBD1|TRBJ1-1|NA|TRBV18
CASSPRLPTGGGTEAFF
TGTGCCAGCTCACCACGACTCCCTACAGGGGGGGGGACTGAAGCTTTCTTT
>12|NA|TRBJ2-7|NA|TRBV7-2
CASSFFGSEQYF
TGTGCCAGCAGCTTCTTCGGGAGCGAGCAGTACTTC
>13|TRBD1|TRBJ1-5|once|TRBV27
CASSVQGFQPQHF
TGTGCCAGCAGCGTACAGGGGTTTCAGCCCCAGCATTTT
>15|TRBD1|TRBJ2-7|NA|TRBV9
CASSVGTGVSYEQYF
TGTGCCAGCAGCGTAGGGACAGGTGTCTCCTACGAGCAGTACTTC
>15|TRBD1|TRBJ2-2|NA|TRBV2
CASSGQGRGTGELFF
TGTGCCAGCAGTGGACAGGGCAGGGGCACCGGGGAGCTGTTTTTT
>21|TRBD2|TRBJ2-3|NA|TRBV4-1
CASSWKDISTSGTSSTDTQYF
TGCGCCAGCAGCTGGAAGGACATTTCGACTAGCGGGACCTCTAGCACAGATACGCAGTATTTT
>15|TRBD2|TRBJ2-5|NA|TRBV16
CASSPTSTSEETQYF
TGTGCCAGCAGCCCAACTAGTACTAGCGAAGAGACCCAGTACTTC
>13|NA|TRBJ2-3|NA|TRBV28
CASSFTVTDTQYF
TGTGCCAGCAGTTTCACTGTAACGGATACGCAGTATTTT
>15|NA|TRBJ1-2|NA|TRBV5-4
CASSLDRVMAYGYTF
TGTGCCAGCAGCTTGGACAGGGTTATGGCCTATGGCTACACCTTC
>15|TRBD2|TRBJ2-5|NA|TRBV6-1
CASSGLAGALETQYF
TGTGCCAGCAGCGGACTAGCGGGGGCCCTAGAGACCCAGTACTTC
>12|NA|TRBJ1-2|NA|TRBV5-1
CASSLAQGDYTF
TGCGCCAGCAGCTTGGCGCAGGGTGACTACACCTTC
>16|NA|TRBJ1-6|NA|TRBV5-1
CASSLAGPRYNSPLHF
TGCGCCAGCAGCCTTGCGGGCCCCCGCTATAATTCACCCCTCCACTTT
>15|TRBD1|TRBJ2-7|NA|TRBV9
CASSLGTGVPYEQYF
TGTGCCAGCAGCTTAGGGACAGGGGTCCCCTACGAGCAGTACTTC
>16|NA|TRBJ1-5|NA|TRBV6-5
CASSFSTVYSNQPQHF
TGTGCCAGCAGTTTTTCCACAGTCTATAGCAATCAGCCCCAGCATTTT
>13|NA|TRBJ1-1|NA|TRBV5-1
CASSLPENTEAFF
TGCGCCAGCAGCTTGCCAGAGAACACTGAAGCTTTCTTT
>15|NA|TRBJ1-5|NA|TRBV6-1
CASSVQGGSNQPQHF
TGTGCCAGCAGTGTGCAGGGAGGAAGCAATCAGCCCCAGCATTTT
>13|NA|TRBJ2-2|NA|TRBV29-1
CSVVAEGTGELFF
TGCAGCGTTGTGGCGGAGGGGACCGGGGAGCTGTTTTTT
>15|NA|TRBJ1-2|NA|TRBV27
CASSGEAALPYGYTF
TGTGCCAGCAGTGGGGAAGCGGCCCTACCATATGGCTACACCTTC
>13|NA|TRBJ2-1|NA|TRBV4-3
CASSQDLGDSAFF
TGCGCCAGCAGCCAAGATTTGGGGGACTCCGCGTTCTTC
>14|TRBD1|TRBJ1-5|once|TRBV19
CASSRQGSNQPQHF
TGTGCCAGTAGTAGACAGGGTTCCAATCAGCCCCAGCATTTT
>16|TRBD2|TRBJ2-1|NA|TRBV7-3
CASSVTPSGGAYEQFF
TGTGCCAGCAGCGTAACCCCTAGCGGGGGGGCCTATGAGCAGTTCTTC
>17|TRBD2|TRBJ2-3|NA|TRBV4-3
CASSHGLAGVDTDTQYF
TGCGCCAGCAGCCACGGACTAGCGGGAGTGGACACAGATACGCAGTATTTT
>15|TRBD1|TRBJ2-5|NA|TRBV5-8
CASSLGQGTEETQYF
TGTGCCAGCAGCTTGGGACAGGGTACCGAAGAGACCCAGTACTTC
>13|NA|TRBJ2-2|NA|TRBV7-2
CASSFQGTGELFF
TGTGCCAGCAGCTTCCAGGGCACCGGGGAGCTGTTTTTT
>15|NA|TRBJ2-7|NA|TRBV7-8
CASSLVITTGYEQYF
TGTGCCAGCAGCTTAGTTATAACTACAGGCTACGAGCAGTACTTC
>13|NA|TRBJ2-5|NA|TRBV6-1
CASKRVQQETQYF
TGTGCCAGCAAGCGGGTTCAGCAAGAGACCCAGTACTTC
>15|TRBD2|TRBJ2-3|NA|TRBV7-8
CASSASGSGTDTQYF
TGTGCCAGCAGCGCAAGCGGGAGCGGCACAGATACGCAGTATTTT
>17|TRBD1|TRBJ2-1|once|TRBV11-2
CASSGTLSRDRVNEQFF
TGTGCCAGCAGCGGCACTCTGTCCCGGGACAGGGTAAATGAGCAGTTCTTC
>13|TRBD2|TRBJ2-7|NA|TRBV29-1
CSVGEGSSYEQYF
TGCAGCGTTGGGGAGGGGAGCTCCTACGAGCAGTACTTC
>17|NA|TRBJ2-3|NA|TRBV7-9
CASSPPYWEGVTDTQYF
TGTGCCAGCAGCCCCCCGTACTGGGAGGGGGTCACAGATACGCAGTATTTT
>16|NA|TRBJ2-2|NA|TRBV4-3
CASSRQSAGNTGELFF
TGCGCCAGCAGCCGGCAGAGTGCGGGAAACACCGGGGAGCTGTTTTTT
>14|NA|TRBJ1-1|NA|TRBV7-3
CASSLTRGNTEAFF
TGTGCCAGCAGCTTAACTCGGGGGAACACTGAAGCTTTCTTT
>13|NA|TRBJ2-1|NA|TRBV2
CASSRDSHNEQFF
TGTGCCAGCAGCCGGGACTCCCACAATGAGCAGTTCTTC
>17|TRBD1|TRBJ1-5|NA|TRBV7-2
CASSASGTGYSNQPQHF
TGTGCCAGCAGCGCCTCCGGGACAGGATATAGCAATCAGCCCCAGCATTTT
>12|NA|TRBJ2-1|NA|TRBV7-8
CASSSAGNEQFF
TGTGCCAGCAGCTCGGCGGGGAATGAGCAGTTCTTC